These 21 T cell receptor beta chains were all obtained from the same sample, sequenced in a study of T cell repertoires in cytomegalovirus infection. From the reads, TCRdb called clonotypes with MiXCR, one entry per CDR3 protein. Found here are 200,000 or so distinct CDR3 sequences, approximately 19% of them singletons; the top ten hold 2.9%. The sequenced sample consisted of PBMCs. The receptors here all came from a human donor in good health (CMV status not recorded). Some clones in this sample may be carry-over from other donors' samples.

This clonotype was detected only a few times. CDR3 region: CASSFLAGGYEQYF. CDR3 DNA sequence: TGTGCCAGCAGTTTTCTAGCGGGGGGCTACGAGCAGTACTTC. The chain joins TRBV12-3 or TRBV12-4 to TRBJ2-7; 11 nucleotides line up with TRBD2. The CDR3 totals 14 residues. The J segment lost 3 bases and the V segment lost 3 bases, leaving 1 base of the junction unmatched.

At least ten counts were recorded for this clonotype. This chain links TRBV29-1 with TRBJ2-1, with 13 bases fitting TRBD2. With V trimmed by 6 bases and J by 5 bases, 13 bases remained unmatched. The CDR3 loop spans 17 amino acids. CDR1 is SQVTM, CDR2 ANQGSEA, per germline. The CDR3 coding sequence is TGCAGCGTCCAAAGGCCCTCGGGACTAGCGGGAAACAATGAGCAGTTCTTC. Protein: CSVQRPSGLAGNNEQFF.

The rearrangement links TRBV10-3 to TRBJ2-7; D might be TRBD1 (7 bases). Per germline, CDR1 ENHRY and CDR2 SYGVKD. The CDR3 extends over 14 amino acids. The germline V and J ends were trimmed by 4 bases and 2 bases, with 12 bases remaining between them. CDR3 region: CAISAGGGPYEQYF. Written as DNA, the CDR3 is TGTGCCATCAGTGCAGGGGGAGGCCCCTACGAGCAGTACTTC.

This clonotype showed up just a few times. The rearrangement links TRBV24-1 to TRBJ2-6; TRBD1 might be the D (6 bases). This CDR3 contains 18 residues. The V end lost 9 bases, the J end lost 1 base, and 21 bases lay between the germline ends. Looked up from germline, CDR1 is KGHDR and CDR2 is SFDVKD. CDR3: CATERDTAVGSGANVLTF. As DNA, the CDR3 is TGTGCCACCGAAAGGGACACGGCGGTCGGGTCTGGGGCCAACGTCCTGACTTTC.

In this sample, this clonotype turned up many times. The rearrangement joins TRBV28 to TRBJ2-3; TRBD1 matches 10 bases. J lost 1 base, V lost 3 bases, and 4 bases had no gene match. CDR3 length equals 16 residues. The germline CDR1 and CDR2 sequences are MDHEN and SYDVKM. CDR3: CASSLPGQGGTDTQYF. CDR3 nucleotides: TGTGCCAGCAGTTTGCCCGGACAGGGGGGCACAGATACGCAGTATTTT.

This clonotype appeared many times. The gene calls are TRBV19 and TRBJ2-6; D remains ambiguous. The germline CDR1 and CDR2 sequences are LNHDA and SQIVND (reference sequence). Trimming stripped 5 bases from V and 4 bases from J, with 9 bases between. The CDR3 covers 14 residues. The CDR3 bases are TGTGCCAGTAGTCTTTATATCGGGGCCAACGTCCTGACTTTC. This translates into CASSLYIGANVLTF.

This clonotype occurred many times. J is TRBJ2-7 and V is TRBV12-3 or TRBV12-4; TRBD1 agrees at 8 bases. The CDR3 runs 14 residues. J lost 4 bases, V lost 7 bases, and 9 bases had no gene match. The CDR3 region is CASIFEQGVYEQYF. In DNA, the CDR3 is TGTGCCAGCATTTTTGAACAGGGGGTTTACGAGCAGTACTTC.

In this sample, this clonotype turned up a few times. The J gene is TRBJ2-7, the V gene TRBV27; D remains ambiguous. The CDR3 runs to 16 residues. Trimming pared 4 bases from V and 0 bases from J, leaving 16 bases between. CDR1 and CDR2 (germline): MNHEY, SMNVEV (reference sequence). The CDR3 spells CASSSLRSLSSYEQYF. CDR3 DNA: TGTGCCAGCAGTTCCCTCCGGTCCCTCAGCTCCTACGAGCAGTACTTC.

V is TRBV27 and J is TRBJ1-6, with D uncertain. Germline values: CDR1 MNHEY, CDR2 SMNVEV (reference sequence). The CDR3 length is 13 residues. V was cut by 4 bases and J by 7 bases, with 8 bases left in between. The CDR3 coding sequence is TGTGCCAGCAGTTACTTAGGGAATTCACCCCTCCACTTT. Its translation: CASSYLGNSPLHF.

This CDR3 is CASSYGSGTQTQYF. CDR3 nucleotides: TGTGCCAGCAGTTACGGGTCAGGGACCCAGACCCAGTACTTC. The genes are TRBV6-6 and TRBJ2-5; TRBD1 or TRBD2 may be the D gene (5 bases each). There are 14 residues in the CDR3. Germline V lookup: CDR1 MNHNY, CDR2 SVGAGI (reference sequence). Trimming shortened V by 2 bases and J by 6 bases, and 13 bases separated the two germline ends.

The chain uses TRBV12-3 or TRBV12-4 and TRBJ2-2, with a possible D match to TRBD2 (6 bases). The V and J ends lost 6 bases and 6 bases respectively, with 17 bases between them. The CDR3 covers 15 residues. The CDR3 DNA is TGTGCCAGCAGCCTACAACGGAGGGTCGCCGGGGAGCTGTTTTTT. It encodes CASSLQRRVAGELFF.

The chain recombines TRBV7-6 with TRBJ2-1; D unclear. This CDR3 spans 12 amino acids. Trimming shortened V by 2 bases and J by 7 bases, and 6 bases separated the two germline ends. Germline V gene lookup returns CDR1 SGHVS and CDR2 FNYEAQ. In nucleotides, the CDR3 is TGTGCCAGCAGCTTACCCGCGAATGAGCAGTTCTTC. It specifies CASSLPANEQFF.

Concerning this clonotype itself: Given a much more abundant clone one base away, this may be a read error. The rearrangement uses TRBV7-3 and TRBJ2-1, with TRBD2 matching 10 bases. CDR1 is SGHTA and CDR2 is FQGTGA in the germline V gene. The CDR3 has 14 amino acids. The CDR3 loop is CTSSNSGGRSEQFF. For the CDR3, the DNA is TGTACCAGCAGCAATAGCGGGGGGCGGAGTGAGCAGTTCTTC.

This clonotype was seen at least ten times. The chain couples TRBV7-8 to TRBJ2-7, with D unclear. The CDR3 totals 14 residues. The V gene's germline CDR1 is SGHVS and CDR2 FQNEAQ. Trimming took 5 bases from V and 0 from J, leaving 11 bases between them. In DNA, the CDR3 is TGTGCCAGCAGCCGAGCGTGGAGCTCCTACGAGCAGTACTTC. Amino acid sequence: CASSRAWSSYEQYF.

The CDR3 nucleotides are TGTGCCAGCAGCCCGGGACAGAGAGGCACTGAAGCTTTCTTT. This translates into CASSPGQRGTEAFF. This rearrangement joins TRBV12-3 or TRBV12-4 to TRBJ1-1, with 7 bases that match TRBD1. The CDR3 extends over 14 amino acids. The V gene end was trimmed by 6 bases and the J gene end by 4 bases; junction bases not matched to a gene: 8.

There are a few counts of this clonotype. CDR3 sequence: CASSPRGGETQYF. CDR3 DNA: TGTGCCAGCAGCCCCCGCGGGGGAGAGACCCAGTACTTC. This chain connects TRBV7-3 to TRBJ2-5; 7 positions agree with TRBD2. From germline, CDR1 is SGHTA and CDR2 FQGTGA. The CDR3 is made up of 13 amino acids. Germline trimming cut 5 bases from V and 4 bases from J; bases unmatched to any gene: 4.

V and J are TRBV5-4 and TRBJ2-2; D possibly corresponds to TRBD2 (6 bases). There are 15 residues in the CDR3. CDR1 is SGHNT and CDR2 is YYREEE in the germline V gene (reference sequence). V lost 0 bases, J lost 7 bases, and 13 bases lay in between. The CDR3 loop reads CASSLVSGGHGELFF. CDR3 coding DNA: TGTGCCAGCAGCTTGGTATCCGGGGGTCACGGGGAGCTGTTTTTT. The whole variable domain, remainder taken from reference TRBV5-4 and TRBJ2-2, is ETGVTQSPTHLIKTRGQQVTLRCSSQSGHNTVSWYQQALGQGPQFIFQYYREEENGRGNFPPRFSGLQFPNYSSELNVNALELDDSALYLCASSLVSGGHGELFFGEGSRLTVL.

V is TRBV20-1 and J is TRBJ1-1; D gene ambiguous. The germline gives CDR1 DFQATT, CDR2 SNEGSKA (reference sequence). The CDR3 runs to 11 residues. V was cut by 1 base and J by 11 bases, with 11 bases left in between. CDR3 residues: CSARGDMAAFF. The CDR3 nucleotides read TGCAGTGCTAGAGGAGACATGGCCGCTTTCTTT.

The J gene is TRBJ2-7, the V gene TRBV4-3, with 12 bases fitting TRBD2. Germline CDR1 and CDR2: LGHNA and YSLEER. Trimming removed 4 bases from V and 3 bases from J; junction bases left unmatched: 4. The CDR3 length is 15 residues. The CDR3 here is CASSPLAGGVYEQYF. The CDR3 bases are TGCGCCAGCAGCCCGCTAGCGGGGGGGGTCTACGAGCAGTACTTC.

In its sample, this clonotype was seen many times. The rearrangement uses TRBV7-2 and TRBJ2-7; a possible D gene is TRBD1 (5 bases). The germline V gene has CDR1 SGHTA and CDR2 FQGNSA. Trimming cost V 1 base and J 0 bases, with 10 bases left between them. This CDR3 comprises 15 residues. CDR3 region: CASSLEWGSSYEQYF. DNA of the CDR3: TGTGCCAGCAGCTTAGAGTGGGGCAGCTCCTACGAGCAGTACTTC.

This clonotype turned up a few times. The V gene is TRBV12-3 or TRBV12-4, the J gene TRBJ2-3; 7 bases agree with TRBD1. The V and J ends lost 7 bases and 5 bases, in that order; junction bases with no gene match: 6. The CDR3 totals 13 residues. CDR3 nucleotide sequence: TGTGCCAGCACCCCAGGGGGTGTAGATACGCAGTATTTT. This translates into CASTPGGVDTQYF.